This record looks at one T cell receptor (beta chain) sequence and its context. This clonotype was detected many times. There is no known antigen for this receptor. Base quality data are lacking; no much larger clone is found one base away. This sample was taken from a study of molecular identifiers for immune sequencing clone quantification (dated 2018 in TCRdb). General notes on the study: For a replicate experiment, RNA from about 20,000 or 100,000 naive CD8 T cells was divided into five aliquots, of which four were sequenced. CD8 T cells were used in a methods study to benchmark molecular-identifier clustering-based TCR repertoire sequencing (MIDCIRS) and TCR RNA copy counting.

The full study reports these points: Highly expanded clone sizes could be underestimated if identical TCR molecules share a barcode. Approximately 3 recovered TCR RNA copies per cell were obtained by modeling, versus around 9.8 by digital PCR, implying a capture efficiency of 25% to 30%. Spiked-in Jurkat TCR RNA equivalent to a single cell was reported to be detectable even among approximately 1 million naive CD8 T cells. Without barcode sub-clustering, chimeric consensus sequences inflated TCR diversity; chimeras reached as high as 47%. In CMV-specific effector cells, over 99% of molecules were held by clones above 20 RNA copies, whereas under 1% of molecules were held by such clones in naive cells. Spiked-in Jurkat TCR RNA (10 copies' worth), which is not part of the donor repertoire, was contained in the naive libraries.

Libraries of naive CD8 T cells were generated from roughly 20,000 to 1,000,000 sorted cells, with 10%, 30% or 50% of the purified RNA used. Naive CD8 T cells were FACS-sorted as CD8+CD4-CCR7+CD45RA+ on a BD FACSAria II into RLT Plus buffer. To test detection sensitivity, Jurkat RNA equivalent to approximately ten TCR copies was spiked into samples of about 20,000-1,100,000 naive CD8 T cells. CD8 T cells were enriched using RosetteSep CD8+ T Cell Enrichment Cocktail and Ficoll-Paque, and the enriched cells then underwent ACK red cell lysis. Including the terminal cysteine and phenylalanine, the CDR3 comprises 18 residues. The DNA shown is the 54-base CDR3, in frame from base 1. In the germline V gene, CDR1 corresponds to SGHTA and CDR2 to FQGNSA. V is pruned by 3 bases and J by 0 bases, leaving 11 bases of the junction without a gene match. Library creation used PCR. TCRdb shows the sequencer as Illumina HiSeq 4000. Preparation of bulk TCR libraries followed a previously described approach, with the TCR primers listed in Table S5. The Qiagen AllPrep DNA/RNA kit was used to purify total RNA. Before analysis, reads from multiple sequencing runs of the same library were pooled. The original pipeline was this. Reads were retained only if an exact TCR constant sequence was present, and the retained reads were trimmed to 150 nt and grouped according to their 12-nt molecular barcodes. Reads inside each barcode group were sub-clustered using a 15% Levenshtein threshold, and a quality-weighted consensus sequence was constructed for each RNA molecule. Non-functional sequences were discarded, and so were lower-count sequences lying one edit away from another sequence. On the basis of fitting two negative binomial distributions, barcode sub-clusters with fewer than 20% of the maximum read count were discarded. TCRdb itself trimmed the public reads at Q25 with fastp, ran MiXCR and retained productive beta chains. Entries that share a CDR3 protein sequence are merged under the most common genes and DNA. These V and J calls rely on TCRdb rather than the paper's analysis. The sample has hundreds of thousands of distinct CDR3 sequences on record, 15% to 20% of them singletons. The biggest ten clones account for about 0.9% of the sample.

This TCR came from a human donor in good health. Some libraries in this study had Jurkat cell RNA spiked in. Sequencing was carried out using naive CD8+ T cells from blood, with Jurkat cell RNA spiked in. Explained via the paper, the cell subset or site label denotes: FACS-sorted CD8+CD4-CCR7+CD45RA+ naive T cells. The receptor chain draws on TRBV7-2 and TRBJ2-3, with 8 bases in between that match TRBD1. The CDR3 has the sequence CASSLTSRDRTSTDTQYF. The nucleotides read TGTGCCAGCAGCTTGACGAGCCGGGACAGGACTAGCACAGATACGCAGTATTTT.